The 30 T cell receptor beta chains presented below share a single source sample, sequenced in a study of regulatory T cells in long-lasting Graves disease. Building the TCR beta libraries relied on iRepertoire HTBI primers, and CDR3 regions underwent Arm-PCR. From the multiplex PCR reads, TCRdb called clonotypes with MiXCR, one entry per CDR3 protein. The table lists approximately 490,000 distinct CDR3 sequences, about a sixth of them singletons. Time point given: newly diagnosed GD, antithyroid drugs for less than 3 months. RNA isolated from PBMCs was used to make the TCR library. The same data also contributed to another study, on T cells in Graves' hyperthyroidism and ophthalmopathy.

The sample was peripheral blood mononuclear cells (PBMCs), taken at new diagnosis, from a patient treated with antithyroid drugs. The origin of the receptors is a man aged 35-49 years with Graves disease.

This clonotype was observed at least ten times. The chain uses TRBV28 and TRBJ2-3, with 13 bases identical to TRBD2. Germline lookup yields CDR1 MDHEN and CDR2 SYDVKM. This CDR3 is built from 17 residues. The V segment lost 4 bases and the J segment 8 bases; nucleotides outside the gene matches: 12. The CDR3 loop reads CASSSRTSGRALFTQYF. The CDR3 DNA follows: TGTGCCAGCAGTTCAAGGACTAGCGGGAGAGCCCTTTTTACGCAGTATTTT.

The chain links TRBV5-4 to TRBJ2-1; the D gene is possibly TRBD2 (5 bases). The ends were cut back, 4 bases at V and 6 bases at J, with 20 bases in the middle. Germline values: CDR1 SGHNT, CDR2 YYREEE (reference sequence). The CDR3 length is 16 residues. CDR3 in amino acids: CASSPRAPREANEQFF. In DNA form, the CDR3 reads TGTGCCAGCAGCCCGCGGGCCCCGAGAGAGGCCAATGAGCAGTTCTTC. The entire variable domain, with the rest obtained from reference TRBV5-4 and TRBJ2-1, is as follows: ETGVTQSPTHLIKTRGQQVTLRCSSQSGHNTVSWYQQALGQGPQFIFQYYREEENGRGNFPPRFSGLQFPNYSSELNVNALELDDSALYLCASSPRAPREANEQFFGPGTRLTVL.

This clonotype showed up many times. The rearrangement uses TRBV9 and TRBJ2-3; 8 bases are a match to TRBD2. With V trimmed by 2 bases and J by 4 bases, 9 bases remained unmatched. Germline values: CDR1 SGDLS, CDR2 YYNGEE. CDR3 length: 16 amino acids. CDR3 bases: TGTGCCAGCAGCGTGCGAGGAGCGGGGGTTCCAGATACGCAGTATTTT. This sequence encodes CASSVRGAGVPDTQYF.

This clonotype occurred a few times. Here the CDR3 reads CASSLRTPGELFF. The CDR3 coding sequence is TGCGCCAGCAGCCTCCGGACACCCGGGGAGCTGTTTTTT. This chain connects TRBV5-1 to TRBJ2-2; weak D call: TRBD1 (5 bases). CDR1 is SGHRS and CDR2 is YFSETQ in the germline V gene. V was shortened by 4 bases and J by 6 bases, with 10 bases between the two germline ends. This CDR3 has 13 amino acids.

This clonotype has at least ten counts. At one end the junction does not follow the germline gene, possibly because of a read error. V and J are TRBV5-1 and TRBJ2-2; no clear D gene. The CDR3 covers 15 residues. CDR1 is SGHRS and CDR2 is YFSETQ in the germline V gene. The CDR3 sequence is CASSLLSSNTGELFF. The DNA of the CDR3 is TGTGCCAGCAGCTTATTGTCCTCGAACACCGGGGAGCTGTTTTTT.

This rearrangement joins TRBV7-8 to TRBJ2-7, with 8 bases fitting TRBD2. This CDR3 comprises 15 residues. Germline assignment: CDR1 SGHVS and CDR2 FQNEAQ. The ends lost 8 bases at V and 2 bases at J; junction bases unmatched: 11. The CDR3 sequence is CASRKITSGTYEQYF. The DNA of the CDR3 is TGTGCCAGCCGAAAGATTACTAGCGGTACCTACGAGCAGTACTTC. Drawing the rest from reference TRBV7-8 and TRBJ2-7, the complete variable domain is GAGVSQSPRYKVAKRGQDVALRCDPISGHVSLFWYQQALGQGPEFLTYFQNEAQLDKSGLPSDRFFAERPEGSVSTLKIQRTQQEDSAVYLCASRKITSGTYEQYFGPGTRLTVT.

This clonotype was counted between two and nine times. This chain uses TRBV18 with TRBJ2-7, with D uncertain. Germline CDR1 reads KGHSH; CDR2 reads LQKENI. The CDR3 is 15 amino acids. The ends were cut back, 4 bases at V and 2 bases at J, with 15 bases in the middle. CDR3 sequence (DNA): TGTGCCAGCTCACGTAGGAACAGTATAACCTACGAGCAGTACTTC. Its protein product is CASSRRNSITYEQYF.

This rearrangement joins TRBV7-8 to TRBJ2-5; D may be TRBD2 (5 bases). Germline CDR1 is SGHVS and CDR2 is FQNEAQ. Trimming took off 2 bases at V and 14 bases at J, with 15 bases between the two ends. The CDR3 loop spans 12 amino acids. Here the CDR3 DNA reads TGTGCCAGCAGCTTACGGACTGTTCCGATTTACTTC. Its translation: CASSLRTVPIYF.

Many counts were recorded for this clonotype. J is TRBJ1-1 and V is TRBV18; tentative D call: TRBD1 (5 bases). The CDR3 is made up of 14 amino acids. V dropped 3 bases and J dropped 4 bases, with 12 bases sitting between them. The germline gives CDR1 KGHSH, CDR2 LQKENI. The chain's CDR3 is CASSPQGGGTEAFF. CDR3 in DNA: TGTGCCAGCTCACCTCAGGGTGGGGGCACTGAAGCTTTCTTT.

This clonotype was seen a few times. The V call is TRBV29-1, the J call TRBJ2-7; D ambiguous. With 7 bases removed from V and 4 bases from J, the gap between germline ends came to 14 bases. The CDR3 contains 12 residues. From germline, CDR1 is SQVTM and CDR2 ANQGSEA. In DNA form, the CDR3 reads TGCAGCGCCCGGTCGAGCTTATACGAGCAGTACTTC. Its translation: CSARSSLYEQYF.

This clonotype was found many times. This chain joins TRBV28 and TRBJ2-7, with D unresolved. The CDR3 extends over 11 amino acids. Germline CDR1 reads MDHEN; CDR2 reads SYDVKM. Trimming removed 8 bases at V and 7 bases at J, with 12 bases between. The CDR3 DNA reads TGTGCCAGCTCGGTAACCCGGGAGCAGTACTTC. As protein: CASSVTREQYF.

The table lists this clonotype with many counts. J is TRBJ2-1 and V is TRBV3-1; no clear D. CDR1 and CDR2 (germline): LGHDT, YNNKEL (reference sequence). CDR3 length: 16 residues. V was shortened by 1 base and J by 0 bases, with 10 bases between the two germline ends. As DNA, the CDR3 is TGTGCCAGCAGCCAAGTTGGGCCTGGCTCCTACAATGAGCAGTTCTTC. Protein sequence: CASSQVGPGSYNEQFF.

V gene TRBV19 combines with J gene TRBJ2-2; 11 positions agree with TRBD1. Germline loops: CDR1 LNHDA, CDR2 SQIVND (reference sequence). The CDR3 runs 15 residues. Trimming removed 7 bases from V and 5 bases from J; junction bases left unmatched: 6. CDR3 in amino acids: CASTTGTGGTGELFF. DNA of the CDR3: TGTGCCAGTACCACCGGGACAGGGGGAACCGGGGAGCTGTTTTTT.

This sequence joins TRBV30 and TRBJ2-5; D call uncertain. CDR3 length equals 13 residues. Trimming removed 4 bases from V and 5 bases from J, with 14 bases in between. The V gene's germline CDR1 is GTSNPN and CDR2 SVGIG (reference sequence). CDR3 in DNA: TGTGCCTGGACCTCGGGCAGTTCCGAGACCCAGTACTTC. As protein: CAWTSGSSETQYF.

The table lists this clonotype with a few counts. A much larger clone sits a single nucleotide away, making a read error possible. The rearrangement joins TRBV20-1 to TRBJ2-3; 15 bases fit TRBD2. The DNA matches TRBJ2-7 better at its end, which makes the J call doubtful. Germline-derived CDR1 and CDR2 are DFQATT and SNEGSKA (reference sequence). This CDR3 is built from 15 residues. The CDR3 sequence is CSARSGTSGRNEQYF. In nucleotides, the CDR3 is TGCAGTGCTAGGTCCGGGACTAGCGGGAGGAATGAGCAGTACTTC.

This clonotype showed up many times. V gene TRBV9 combines with J gene TRBJ2-7; TRBD1 agrees at 9 bases. The germline V gene has CDR1 SGDLS and CDR2 YYNGEE. The CDR3 covers 15 residues. J gave up 2 bases and V 3 bases, and 6 bases lay outside the gene matches. The CDR3 sequence: CASSAGQGRAYEQYF. CDR3 in DNA: TGTGCCAGCAGCGCGGGACAGGGTAGGGCCTACGAGCAGTACTTC.

This clonotype was counted at least ten times. The chain couples TRBV11-2 to TRBJ2-6; D ambiguous. CDR1 and CDR2 (germline): SGHAT, FQNNGV. V lost 5 bases to trimming and J lost 3 bases, with 5 bases between them. This CDR3 has 13 amino acids. The CDR3 loop reads CASSDHGANVLTF. CDR3 nucleotides: TGTGCCAGCAGCGACCATGGGGCCAACGTCCTGACTTTC.

At least ten counts were recorded for this clonotype. The chain has TRBV2 and TRBJ2-5; D tentatively reads TRBD1 or TRBD2 (5 bases each). This CDR3 region has 13 residues. Between the trimmed V and J ends, which lost 5 bases and 5 bases, there was a span of 12 bases. From germline, CDR1 is SNHLY and CDR2 FYNNEI. The CDR3 region is CASSRDGRETQYF. As DNA, the CDR3 is TGTGCCAGCAGTCGGGACGGTAGGGAGACCCAGTACTTC.

The rearrangement joins TRBV20-1 to TRBJ2-2; TRBD2 aligns across 11 bases. Germline values: CDR1 DFQATT, CDR2 SNEGSKA (reference sequence). CDR3 length: 14 residues. Trimming took 5 bases from V and 6 from J; bases not matched to a gene: 5. Here the CDR3 reads CSAYSGGAAGELFF. For the CDR3, the DNA is TGCAGTGCTTATAGCGGGGGGGCGGCCGGGGAGCTGTTTTTT.

This clonotype was counted at least ten times. V is TRBV6-2 or TRBV6-3 and J is TRBJ2-7; D perhaps matches TRBD1 (7 bases). The CDR3 loop spans 14 amino acids. Germline CDR1 reads MNHEY; CDR2 reads SVGEGT. V was trimmed by 4 bases and J by 2 bases, leaving 12 bases between them. The CDR3 nucleotides read TGTGCCAGCAGTTTCTCAGGGGGGACCTACGAGCAGTACTTC. It is translated as CASSFSGGTYEQYF.

This clonotype showed up just a few times. V and J are TRBV12-3 or TRBV12-4 and TRBJ1-5; the match to TRBD1 covers 7 bases. The length of the CDR3 is 12 residues. The V gene end was trimmed by 8 bases and the J gene end by 7 bases; junction bases not matched to a gene: 5. The CDR3 region has the DNA TGTGCCAGCGAGGGGGCCGGGCAGCCCCAGCATTTT. As protein: CASEGAGQPQHF.

This clonotype turned up a few times. The chain joins TRBV24-1 to TRBJ2-1; 9 bases are a match to TRBD2. The CDR3 sequence is 17 residues long. In germline, CDR1 is KGHDR, CDR2 SFDVKD. V trimming: 0 bases; J trimming: 9 bases; junction bases outside the gene matches: 11. The CDR3, as DNA: TGTGCCACCAGTGATTTGCAAGCGGGAGGAGGGATGGGTGAGCAGTTCTTC. Protein product: CATSDLQAGGGMGEQFF.

This clonotype has just a few counts. The chain employs TRBV11-1 and TRBJ2-7; perhaps D is TRBD1 or TRBD2 (5 bases each). V lost 4 bases and J lost 0, with 16 bases in between. The germline CDR1 and CDR2 sequences are SGHAT and FQDESV (reference sequence). This CDR3 has 16 amino acids. This chain's CDR3 is CASSYPQWGSSYEQYF. The CDR3 nucleotides are TGTGCCAGCAGCTACCCGCAGTGGGGGAGCTCCTACGAGCAGTACTTC.

This chain joins TRBV2 and TRBJ2-3; 14 bases are a match to TRBD2. The CDR3 spans 15 residues. The trim removed 6 bases at V and 3 bases at J, leaving 2 bases unmatched. From germline, CDR1 is SNHLY and CDR2 FYNNEI. The CDR3 region has the DNA TGTGCCAGCAGGGGGACTAGCGGGAGAACAGATACGCAGTATTTT. Translating it yields CASRGTSGRTDTQYF.

The chain uses TRBV7-2 and TRBJ1-1; 7 bases are a match to TRBD1. The CDR3 has 15 residues. CDR1 is SGHTA and CDR2 is FQGNSA in the germline V gene. V dropped 6 bases and J dropped 0; count of bases not matched to a gene: 7. DNA of the CDR3: TGTGCCAGCAGGGGGAGGACAGGAATGAACACTGAAGCTTTCTTT. It codes for CASRGRTGMNTEAFF.

This clonotype was observed many times. V and J are TRBV2 and TRBJ2-7; TRBD1 aligns across 9 bases. The germline V gene has CDR1 SNHLY and CDR2 FYNNEI. Trimming at V came to 1 base and at J to 4 bases, leaving 2 bases not matched to a gene. The CDR3 contains 14 residues. CDR3 nucleotide sequence: TGTGCCAGCAGTGAAGGGACAGGGGCTTACGAGCAGTACTTC. This codes for CASSEGTGAYEQYF.

This clonotype has more than one count but fewer than ten. The V and J genes are TRBV4-1 and TRBJ2-3; TRBD2 matches 10 bases. The CDR3 sequence is 17 residues long. J gave up 2 bases and V 1 base, and 6 bases lay outside the gene matches. Germline assignment: CDR1 MGHRA and CDR2 YSYEKL. CDR3 nucleotide sequence: TGCGCCAGCAGCCAAGTCCGGACTAGCGGACCCACAGATACGCAGTATTTT. It codes for CASSQVRTSGPTDTQYF.

Ten or more counts support this clonotype. The chain joins TRBV28 to TRBJ2-3; D perhaps matches TRBD1 (5 bases). V lost 7 bases and J lost 0, with 11 bases in between. Germline V CDR1 and CDR2: MDHEN, SYDVKM. This CDR3 has 14 residues. In nucleotides, the CDR3 is TGTGCCAGCAAAAACAGGTGGAGCACAGATACGCAGTATTTT. The encoded protein is CASKNRWSTDTQYF.

This clonotype was seen only a few times. The rearrangement uses TRBV4-2 and TRBJ2-3; 7 nucleotides line up with TRBD2. V trimming: 1 base; J trimming: 5 bases; junction bases outside the gene matches: 6. Germline assignment: CDR1 LGHNA and CDR2 YNFKEQ. The CDR3 length is 15 residues. CDR3 region: CASSQGGGDGDTQYF. The CDR3 bases are TGTGCCAGCAGCCAAGGTGGGGGGGATGGAGATACGCAGTATTTT.

Many counts were recorded for this clonotype. The chain joins TRBV30 to TRBJ1-1, with TRBD1 matching 7 bases. With V trimmed by 4 bases and J by 5 bases, 1 base remained unmatched. The length of the CDR3 is 11 residues. Germline CDR1 and CDR2: GTSNPN and SVGIG (reference sequence). DNA of the CDR3: TGTGCCTGGAACAGGGGTACTGAAGCTTTCTTT. This sequence encodes CAWNRGTEAFF. The full variable domain, with the rest looked up from reference TRBV30 and TRBJ1-1, is SQTIHQWPATLVQPVGSPLSLECTVEGTSNPNLYWYRQAAGRGLQLLFYSVGIGQISSEVPQNLSASRPQDRQFILSSKKLLLSDSGFYLCAWNRGTEAFFGQGTRLTVV.